The rows below give T cell receptor beta chains drawn from one sample of a study of CD8 T cells in Susac syndrome. Using its own MiXCR run on the immunoSEQ multiplex PCR reads, TCRdb lists one record per CDR3 protein. The table has more than 200,000 distinct CDR3 sequences, 94% seen once; the top ten hold about 0.15%. The sample consisted of CD4+ T cells from PBMCs. Every receptor here comes from a human donor with Susac syndrome. Both conserved end residues are part of each CDR3. D genes are given only for firm matches. Clone size is shown for a subset of rows, as once, few, many or a class of expanded clone.

abundance,j_gene,v_gene,d_gene,CDR3nt,CDR3aa
NA,TRBJ2-3,TRBV11-2,NA,TGTGCCAGCAGCTTAGAAGTGGTTTCAGATACGCAGTATTTT,CASSLEVVSDTQYF
NA,TRBJ2-7,TRBV20-1,TRBD1,TGCAGTGCTCCCCGGGGGACAGGGGACGGCGAGCAGTACTTC,CSAPRGTGDGEQYF
NA,TRBJ2-7,TRBV20-1,NA,TGCAGTGCTAGAGAGGGGGCAGAGGGATCCTACGAGCAGTACTTC,CSAREGAEGSYEQYF
NA,TRBJ1-2,TRBV30,NA,TGTGCCTGGAGTGCGGGGAAAAACTATGGCTACACCTTC,CAWSAGKNYGYTF
NA,TRBJ2-1,TRBV3-1,NA,TGTGCCAGCAGAAACTCCTACAATGAGCAGTTCTTC,CASRNSYNEQFF
NA,TRBJ2-3,TRBV6-6,NA,TGTGCCAGCAGTTCGGGACTCCGCACAGATACGCAGTATTTT,CASSSGLRTDTQYF
NA,TRBJ2-3,TRBV29-1,TRBD2,TGCAGCGTTGAAGGGGGGACTAGCTTTGCAGATACGCAGTATTTT,CSVEGGTSFADTQYF
NA,TRBJ1-3,TRBV11-3,NA,TGTGCCAGCAGCTTCAGGGTTGAAGCTGGAAACACCATATATTTT,CASSFRVEAGNTIYF
NA,TRBJ1-5,TRBV5-6,NA,TGTGCCAGCAGCCTCCTCGGACGAGGTCAGCCCCAGCATTTT,CASSLLGRGQPQHF
few,TRBJ2-7,TRBV19,NA,TGTGCCAGTAGTGCAGGGTACGAGCAGTACTTC,CASSAGYEQYF
NA,TRBJ1-2,TRBV18,TRBD1,TGTGCCAGCTCACCAGGACAGGGCGGTAGCTATGGCTACACCTTC,CASSPGQGGSYGYTF
NA,TRBJ2-1,TRBV20-1,NA,TGCAGTGCTAGAGAGCAGGCTAGCGCTACGAACGCGAATGAGCAGTTCTTC,CSAREQASATNANEQFF
once,TRBJ2-7,TRBV5-1,NA,TGCGCCAGCAGCTCCAGGGACGGCCACTACGAGCAGTACTTC,CASSSRDGHYEQYF
NA,TRBJ1-5,TRBV6-2/TRBV6-3,NA,TGTGCCAGCAGTTACTCGGAAGGACAGAGCAATCAGCCCCAGCATTTT,CASSYSEGQSNQPQHF
NA,TRBJ2-5,TRBV20-1,TRBD2,TGCAGTGCTAGCTGGGCGGGGGGGCGCGAGACCCAGTACTTC,CSASWAGGRETQYF
NA,TRBJ2-7,TRBV29-1,NA,TGCAGCGTTGAAGATCCCAGTGATCCCTACGAGCAGTACTTC,CSVEDPSDPYEQYF
NA,TRBJ1-2,TRBV20-1,NA,TGCAGTGCTAGAGGGGTCGGGGGGGGCGACATGGATGGCTACACCTTC,CSARGVGGGDMDGYTF
NA,TRBJ1-5,TRBV5-1,NA,TGCGCCAGCAGCTTGGCGACGGGTGGGCCCCAGCATTTT,CASSLATGGPQHF
NA,TRBJ1-6,TRBV11-1,NA,TGTGCCAGCAGCTTGGGCAGGTATTCACCCCTCCACTTT,CASSLGRYSPLHF
NA,TRBJ2-1,TRBV5-1,TRBD1,TGCGCCAGCAGCTACCGGGACAGTGAGGCCACTGAGCAGTTCTTC,CASSYRDSEATEQFF
NA,TRBJ2-1,TRBV30,TRBD2,TGTGCCTGGAGTTGGACTAGCGGGGGAGAGCAGTTCTTC,CAWSWTSGGEQFF
NA,TRBJ2-7,TRBV28,TRBD1,TGTGCCAGCAGAGAGCCGGGACAGGGGTTCCACGAGCAGTACTTC,CASREPGQGFHEQYF
NA,TRBJ1-1,TRBV12-3/TRBV12-4,NA,TGTGCCAGCAGCTTCAGTACAATGAACACTGAAGCTTTCTTT,CASSFSTMNTEAFF
NA,TRBJ2-3,TRBV20-1,TRBD1,TGCAGTGCTACCCGGGTGGGGACAGGGCCAGATACGCAGTATTTT,CSATRVGTGPDTQYF
NA,TRBJ1-2,TRBV5-4,TRBD1,TGTGCCAGCAGCTCCCGGGACAGGGGGCGAGACGGCTACACCTTC,CASSSRDRGRDGYTF
NA,TRBJ1-1,TRBV19,NA,TGTGCCAGTAGTATCCTCCGTGGGCTAGGAACTGAAGCTTTCTTT,CASSILRGLGTEAFF
NA,TRBJ2-3,TRBV12-3/TRBV12-4,TRBD1,TGTGCCAGCAGATTGGACAGGGGCTTGGGATATGAAGATACGCAGTATTTT,CASRLDRGLGYEDTQYF
once,TRBJ1-5,TRBV5-1,TRBD1,TGCGCCAGCAGCTTGGGTCAGGGGGACAATCAGCCCCAGCATTTT,CASSLGQGDNQPQHF
NA,TRBJ2-4,TRBV15,NA,TGTGCCACCAGCAGAGTCCCACCCAGGGAATCGGCCAAAAACATTCAGTACTTC,CATSRVPPRESAKNIQYF
once,TRBJ1-2,TRBV11-2,TRBD1,TGTGCCAGCAGCTTAGTGTCAGGGGGGGCCCGGGGCTACACCTTC,CASSLVSGGARGYTF
NA,TRBJ1-6,TRBV7-8,NA,TGTGCCAGCAGCTTAGAAAGGGGTGGGACACCCCTCCACTTT,CASSLERGGTPLHF
NA,TRBJ1-2,TRBV5-4,NA,TGTGCCAGCAGCTTGACACAGGCCGATGGCTACACCTTC,CASSLTQADGYTF